This TCR beta chain was obtained from a study of cytomegalovirus exposure and HLA in healthy donors. Across the study: Early on, a data release was issued that held 85 million to 95 million unique TCRs from HLA-typed donors.

The PCR used 60 Vbeta and 13 Jbeta primers. Profiled with immunoSEQ multiplex PCR; TCRdb holds only in-frame clones, not every one. Its table records 110,000 to 150,000 clones. The V gene's germline CDR1 is SGHNT and CDR2 YYREEE (reference sequence). V lost 5 bases to trimming and J lost 5 bases, with 13 bases between them. The CDR3 consists of 13 residues. This receptor was obtained from a man aged 35 to 55 in good health and CMV-seronegative. The V call is TRBV5-4, the J call TRBJ1-2, with D hard to call. Sample: PBMCs. The CDR3 here is CASSPDKIYGYTF. The CDR3 region has the DNA TGTGCCAGCAGTCCCGACAAAATATATGGCTACACCTTC.